This T cell receptor (beta chain) was retrieved from a study of control samples from healthy donors and cancer patients. Profiled with immunoSEQ multiplex PCR; TCRdb holds only in-frame clones, not every one. This sample has approximately 94,000 clones, with roughly 84% found just once. CDR1 and CDR2 (germline): LGHNA, YNFKEQ. V was pared by 2 bases and J by 1 base, with 13 bases between. This CDR3 comprises 16 residues. The sample was blood. The chain joins TRBV4-2 to TRBJ2-3; D may match TRBD1 or TRBD2 (6 bases each). This TCR was recovered from a woman between 45 and 60 years old in good health. CDR3 sequence (DNA): TGTGCCAGCAGCCAAAGGGGGGCAGGGGGCACAGATACGCAGTATTTT. Protein sequence: CASSQRGAGGTDTQYF.